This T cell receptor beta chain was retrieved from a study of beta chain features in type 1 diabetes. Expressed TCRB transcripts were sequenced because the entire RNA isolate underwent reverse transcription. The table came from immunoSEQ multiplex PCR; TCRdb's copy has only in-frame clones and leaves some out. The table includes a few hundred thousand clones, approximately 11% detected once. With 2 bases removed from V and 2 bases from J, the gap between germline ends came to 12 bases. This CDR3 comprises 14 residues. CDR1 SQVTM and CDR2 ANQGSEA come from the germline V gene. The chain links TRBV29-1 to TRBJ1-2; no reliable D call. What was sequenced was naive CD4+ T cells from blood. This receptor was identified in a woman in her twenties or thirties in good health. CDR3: CSVEFRESNYGYTF. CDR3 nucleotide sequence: TGCAGCGTTGAATTTCGGGAATCAAACTATGGCTACACCTTC. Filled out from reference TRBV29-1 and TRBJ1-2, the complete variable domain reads SAVISQKPSRDICQRGTSLTIQCQVDSQVTMMFWYRQQPGQSLTLIATANQGSEATYESGFVIDKFPISRPNLTFSTLTVSNMSPEDSSIYLCSVEFRESNYGYTFGSGTRLTVV.